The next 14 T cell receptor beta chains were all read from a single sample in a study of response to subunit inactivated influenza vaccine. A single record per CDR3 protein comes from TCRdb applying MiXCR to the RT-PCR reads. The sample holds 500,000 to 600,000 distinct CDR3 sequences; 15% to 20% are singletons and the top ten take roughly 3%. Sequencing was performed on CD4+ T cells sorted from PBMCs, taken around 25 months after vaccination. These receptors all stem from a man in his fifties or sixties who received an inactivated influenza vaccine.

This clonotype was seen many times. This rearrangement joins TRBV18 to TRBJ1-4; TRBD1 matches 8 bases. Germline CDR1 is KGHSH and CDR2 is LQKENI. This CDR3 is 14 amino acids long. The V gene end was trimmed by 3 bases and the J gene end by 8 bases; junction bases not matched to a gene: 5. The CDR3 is CASSPTQGEEKLFF. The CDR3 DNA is TGTGCCAGCTCACCTACACAGGGGGAAGAAAAACTGTTTTTT.

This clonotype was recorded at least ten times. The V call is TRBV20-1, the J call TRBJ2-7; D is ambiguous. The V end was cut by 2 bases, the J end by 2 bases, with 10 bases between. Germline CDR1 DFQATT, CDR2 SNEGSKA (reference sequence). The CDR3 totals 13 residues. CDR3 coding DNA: TGCAGTGCTAGACAGGCTATGGCCTACGAGCAGTACTTC. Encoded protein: CSARQAMAYEQYF.

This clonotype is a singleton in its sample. The CDR3 DNA sequence: TGTGCCAGCTCAAGGGGACGCCAAACAGATACGCAGTATTTT. It encodes CASSRGRQTDTQYF. The chain combines TRBV18 with TRBJ2-3; D is tentatively TRBD1 or TRBD2 (5 bases each). Trimming removed 5 bases from V and 3 bases from J, with 12 bases in between. Germline CDR1 and CDR2: KGHSH and LQKENI. This CDR3 spans 14 amino acids.

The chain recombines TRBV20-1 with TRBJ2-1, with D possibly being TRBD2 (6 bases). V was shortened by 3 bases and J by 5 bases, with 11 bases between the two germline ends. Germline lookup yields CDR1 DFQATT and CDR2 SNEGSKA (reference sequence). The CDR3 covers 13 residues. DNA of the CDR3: TGCAGTGCTAGTACTGGAGGGGACAATGAGCAGTTCTTC. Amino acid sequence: CSASTGGDNEQFF.

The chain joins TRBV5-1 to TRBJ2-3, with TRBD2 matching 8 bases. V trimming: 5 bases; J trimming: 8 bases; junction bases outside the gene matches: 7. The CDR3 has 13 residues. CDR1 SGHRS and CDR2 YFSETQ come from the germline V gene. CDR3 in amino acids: CASRSGTRGTQYF. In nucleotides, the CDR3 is TGCGCCAGCAGATCCGGGACTAGGGGTACGCAGTATTTT.

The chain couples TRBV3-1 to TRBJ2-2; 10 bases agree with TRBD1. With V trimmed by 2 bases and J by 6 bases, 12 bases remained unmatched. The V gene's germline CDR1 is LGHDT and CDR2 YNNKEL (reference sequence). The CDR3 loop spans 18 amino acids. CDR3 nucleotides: TGTGCCAGCAGCCAACCTCCTGGGACAGGGGTCATTTCCGGGGAGCTGTTTTTT. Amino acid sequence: CASSQPPGTGVISGELFF. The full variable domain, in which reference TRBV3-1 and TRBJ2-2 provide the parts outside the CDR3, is DTAVSQTPKYLVTQMGNDKSIKCEQNLGHDTMYWYKQDSKKFLKIMFSYNNKELIINETVPNRFSPKSPDKAHLNLHINSLELGDSAVYFCASSQPPGTGVISGELFFGEGSRLTVL.

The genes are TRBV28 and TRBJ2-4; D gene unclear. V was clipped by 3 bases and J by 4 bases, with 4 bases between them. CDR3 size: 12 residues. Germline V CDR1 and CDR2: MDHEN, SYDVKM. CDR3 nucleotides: TGTGCCAGCAGTTTGCCTAAAAACATTCAGTACTTC. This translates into CASSLPKNIQYF.

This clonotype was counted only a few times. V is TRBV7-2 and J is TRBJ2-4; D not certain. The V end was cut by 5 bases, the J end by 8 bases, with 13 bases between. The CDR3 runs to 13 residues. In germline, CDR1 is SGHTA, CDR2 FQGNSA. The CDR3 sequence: CASSPHLKDIQYF. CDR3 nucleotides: TGTGCCAGCAGCCCGCACCTGAAGGACATTCAGTACTTC.

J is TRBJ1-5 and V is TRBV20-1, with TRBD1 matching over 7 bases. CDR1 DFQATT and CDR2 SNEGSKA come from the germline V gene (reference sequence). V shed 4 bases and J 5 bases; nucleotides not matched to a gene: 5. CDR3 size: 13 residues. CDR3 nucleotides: TGCAGTGCTACGGGACAGCCTTATCAGCCCCAGCATTTT. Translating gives CSATGQPYQPQHF.

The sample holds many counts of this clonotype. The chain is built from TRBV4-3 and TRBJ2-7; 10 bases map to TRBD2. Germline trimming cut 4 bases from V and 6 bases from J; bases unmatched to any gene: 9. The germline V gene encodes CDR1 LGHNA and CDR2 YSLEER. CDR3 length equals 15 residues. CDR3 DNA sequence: TGCGCCAGCAGCCCAAACAGACTAGCGGGTGGCGAGCAGTACTTC. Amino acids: CASSPNRLAGGEQYF.

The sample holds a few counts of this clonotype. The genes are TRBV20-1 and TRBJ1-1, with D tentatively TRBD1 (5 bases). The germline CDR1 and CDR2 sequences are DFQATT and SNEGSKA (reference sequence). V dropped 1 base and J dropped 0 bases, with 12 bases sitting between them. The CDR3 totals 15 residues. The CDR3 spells CSARGRGWMNTEAFF. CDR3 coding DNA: TGCAGTGCTAGAGGGCGGGGGTGGATGAACACTGAAGCTTTCTTT.

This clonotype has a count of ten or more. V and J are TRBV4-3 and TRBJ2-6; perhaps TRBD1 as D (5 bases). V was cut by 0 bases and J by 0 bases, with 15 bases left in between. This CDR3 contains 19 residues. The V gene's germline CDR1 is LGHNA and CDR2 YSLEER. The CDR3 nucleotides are TGCGCCAGCAGCCAAGAAATCCCAGGGTGGGGCTCTGGGGCCAACGTCCTGACTTTC. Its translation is CASSQEIPGWGSGANVLTF.

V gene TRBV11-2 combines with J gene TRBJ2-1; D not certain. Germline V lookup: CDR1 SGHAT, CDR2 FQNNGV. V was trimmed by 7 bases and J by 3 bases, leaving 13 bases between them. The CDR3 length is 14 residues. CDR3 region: CASTVSWGYNEQFF. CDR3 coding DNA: TGTGCCAGCACCGTATCGTGGGGCTACAATGAGCAGTTCTTC. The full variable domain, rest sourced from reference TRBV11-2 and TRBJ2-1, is EAGVAQSPRYKIIEKRQSVAFWCNPISGHATLYWYQQILGQGPKLLIQFQNNGVVDDSQLPKDRFSAERLKGVDSTLKIQPAKLEDSAVYLCASTVSWGYNEQFFGPGTRLTVL.

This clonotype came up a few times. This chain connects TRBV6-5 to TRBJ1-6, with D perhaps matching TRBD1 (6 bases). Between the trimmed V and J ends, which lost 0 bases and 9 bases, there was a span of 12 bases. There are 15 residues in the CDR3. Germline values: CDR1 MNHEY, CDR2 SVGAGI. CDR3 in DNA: TGTGCCAGCAGTTACTCTGGGCAGGGGAGTTCACCCCTCCACTTT. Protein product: CASSYSGQGSSPLHF.